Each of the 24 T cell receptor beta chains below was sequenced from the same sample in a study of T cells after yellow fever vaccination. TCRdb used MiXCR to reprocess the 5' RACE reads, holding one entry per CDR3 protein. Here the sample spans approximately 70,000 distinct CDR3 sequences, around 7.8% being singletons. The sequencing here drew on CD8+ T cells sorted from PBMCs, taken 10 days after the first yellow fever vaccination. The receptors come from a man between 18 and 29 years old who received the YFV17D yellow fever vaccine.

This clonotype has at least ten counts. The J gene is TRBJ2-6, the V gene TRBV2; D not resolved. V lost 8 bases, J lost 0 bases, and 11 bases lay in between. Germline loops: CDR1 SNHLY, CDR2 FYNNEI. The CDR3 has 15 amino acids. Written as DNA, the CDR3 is TGTGCCAGCTCAGGCTCTACCTCTGGGGCCAACGTCCTGACTTTC. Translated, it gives CASSGSTSGANVLTF.

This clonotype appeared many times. The CDR3 sequence: CASSLFGTAYNEQFF. CDR3 in DNA: TGCGCCAGCAGCTTGTTTGGGACAGCATACAATGAGCAGTTCTTC. The rearrangement joins TRBV5-1 to TRBJ2-1; 7 bases match TRBD1. Per germline, CDR1 SGHRS and CDR2 YFSETQ. The CDR3 is made up of 15 amino acids. The V segment lost 1 base and the J segment 4 bases; nucleotides outside the gene matches: 5.

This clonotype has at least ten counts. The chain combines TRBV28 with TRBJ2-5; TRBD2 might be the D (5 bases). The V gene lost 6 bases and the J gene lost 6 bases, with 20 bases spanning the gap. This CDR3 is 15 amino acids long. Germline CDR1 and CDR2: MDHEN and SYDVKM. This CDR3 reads CASRQREPYWKTQYF. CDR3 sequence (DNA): TGTGCCAGCAGACAAAGGGAGCCCTACTGGAAGACCCAGTACTTC.

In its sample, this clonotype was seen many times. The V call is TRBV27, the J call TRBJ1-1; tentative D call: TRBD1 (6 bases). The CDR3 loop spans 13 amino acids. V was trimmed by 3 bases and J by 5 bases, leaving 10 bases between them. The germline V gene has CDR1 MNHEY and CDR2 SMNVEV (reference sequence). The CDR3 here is CASSFSGVTEAFF. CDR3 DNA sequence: TGTGCCAGCAGTTTCTCAGGGGTGACTGAAGCTTTCTTT.

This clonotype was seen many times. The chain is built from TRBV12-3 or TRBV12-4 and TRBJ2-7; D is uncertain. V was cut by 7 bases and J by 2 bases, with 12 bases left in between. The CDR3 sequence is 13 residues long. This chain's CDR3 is CASKPSGTYEQYV. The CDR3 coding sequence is TGTGCCAGCAAACCCAGTGGGACCTACGAGCAGTACGTC.

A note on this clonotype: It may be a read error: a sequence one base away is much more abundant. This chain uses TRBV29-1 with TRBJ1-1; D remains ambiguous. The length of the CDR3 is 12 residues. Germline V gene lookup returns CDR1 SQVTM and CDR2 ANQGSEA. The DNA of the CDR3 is TGCAGCGTCGAGACCGTGAAGACTGAAGCTTTCTTT. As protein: CSVETVKTEAFF.

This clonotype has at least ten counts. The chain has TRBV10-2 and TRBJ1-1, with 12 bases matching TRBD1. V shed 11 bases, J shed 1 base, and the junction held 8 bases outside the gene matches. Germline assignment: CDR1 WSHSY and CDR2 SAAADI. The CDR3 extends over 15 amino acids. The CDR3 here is CAGSRDRGPNTEAFF. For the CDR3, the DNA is TGCGCCGGATCGAGGGACAGGGGGCCGAACACTGAAGCTTTCTTT.

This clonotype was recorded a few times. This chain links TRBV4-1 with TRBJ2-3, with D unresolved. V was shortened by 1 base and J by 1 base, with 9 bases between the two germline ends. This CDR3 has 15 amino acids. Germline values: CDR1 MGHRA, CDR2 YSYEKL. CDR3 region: CASSQGSDGTDTQYF. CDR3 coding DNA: TGCGCCAGCAGCCAAGGCTCGGATGGCACAGATACGCAGTATTTT.

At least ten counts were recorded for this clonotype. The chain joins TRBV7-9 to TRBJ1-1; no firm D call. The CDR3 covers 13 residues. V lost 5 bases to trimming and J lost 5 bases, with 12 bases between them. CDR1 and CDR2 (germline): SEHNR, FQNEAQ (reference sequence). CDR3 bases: TGTGCCAGCAGCCCATCCGCGGGGACTGAAGCTTTCTTT. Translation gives CASSPSAGTEAFF.

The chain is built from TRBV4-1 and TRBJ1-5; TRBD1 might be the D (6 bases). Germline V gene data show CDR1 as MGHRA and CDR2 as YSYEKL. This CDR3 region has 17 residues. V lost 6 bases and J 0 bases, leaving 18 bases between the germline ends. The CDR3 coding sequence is TGCGCCAGCAGTCATACAGGGATGGTACGTAGCAATCAGCCCCAGCATTTT. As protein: CASSHTGMVRSNQPQHF.

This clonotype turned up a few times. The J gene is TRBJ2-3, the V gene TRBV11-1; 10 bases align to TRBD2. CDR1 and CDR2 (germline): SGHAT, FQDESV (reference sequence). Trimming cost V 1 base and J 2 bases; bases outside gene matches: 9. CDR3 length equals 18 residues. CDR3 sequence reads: CASSLGAGLAGATDTQYF. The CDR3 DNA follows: TGTGCCAGCAGCTTAGGGGCGGGGCTAGCGGGGGCCACAGATACGCAGTATTTT.

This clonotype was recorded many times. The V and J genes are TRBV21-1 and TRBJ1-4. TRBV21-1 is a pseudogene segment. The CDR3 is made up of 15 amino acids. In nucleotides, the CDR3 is TGTGCCAGCAGCAAAGAGGGCCGGTGTCCGGGAAAACTGTTTTTT. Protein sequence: CASSKEGRCPGKLFF.

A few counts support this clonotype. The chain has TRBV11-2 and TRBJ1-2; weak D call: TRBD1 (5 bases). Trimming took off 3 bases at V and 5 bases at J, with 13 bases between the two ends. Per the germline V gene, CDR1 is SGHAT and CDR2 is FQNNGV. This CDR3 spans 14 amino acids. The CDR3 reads CASSFGHTGYGYTF. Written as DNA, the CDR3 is TGTGCCAGCAGCTTTGGACACACGGGGTATGGCTACACCTTC.

CDR3 sequence: CASSHRDRVYSNQPQHF. The DNA of the CDR3 is TGTGCCAGCAGTCACCGGGACAGGGTGTATAGCAATCAGCCCCAGCATTTT. The chain joins TRBV12-3 or TRBV12-4 to TRBJ1-5, with TRBD1 matching 9 bases. After removal of 5 bases from V and 0 bases from J, the junction contained 8 bases not matched to a gene. The CDR3 sequence is 17 residues long.

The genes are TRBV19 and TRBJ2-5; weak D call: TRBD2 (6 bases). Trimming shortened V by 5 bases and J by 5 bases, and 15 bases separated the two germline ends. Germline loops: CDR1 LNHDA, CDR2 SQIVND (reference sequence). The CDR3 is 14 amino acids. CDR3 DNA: TGTGCCAGTAGTGGGGCAGGACTAACGGAGACCCAGTACTTC. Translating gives CASSGAGLTETQYF.

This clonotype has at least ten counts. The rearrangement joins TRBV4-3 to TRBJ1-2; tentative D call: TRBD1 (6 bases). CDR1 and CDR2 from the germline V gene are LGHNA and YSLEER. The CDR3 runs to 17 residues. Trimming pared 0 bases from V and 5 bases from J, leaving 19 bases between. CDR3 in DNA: TGCGCCAGCAGCCAAGATCGAACAGGGTGGGGACCATATGGCTACACCTTC. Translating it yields CASSQDRTGWGPYGYTF.

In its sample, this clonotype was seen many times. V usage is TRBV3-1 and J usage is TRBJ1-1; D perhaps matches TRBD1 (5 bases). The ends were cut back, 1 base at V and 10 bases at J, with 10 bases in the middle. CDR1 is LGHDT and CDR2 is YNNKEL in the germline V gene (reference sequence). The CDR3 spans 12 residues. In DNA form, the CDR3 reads TGTGCCAGCAGCCAAGGGGGACGGGTAGCTTTCTTT. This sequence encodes CASSQGGRVAFF.

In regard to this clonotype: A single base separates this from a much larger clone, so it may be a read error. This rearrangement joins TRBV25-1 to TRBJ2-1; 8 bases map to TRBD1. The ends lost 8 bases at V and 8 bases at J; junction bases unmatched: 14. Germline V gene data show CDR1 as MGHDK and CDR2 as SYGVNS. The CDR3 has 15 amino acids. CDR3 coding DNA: TGTGCCAGCCCCGTCTCAGGGGGCGCCGGCGATGAGCAGTTCTTC. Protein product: CASPVSGGAGDEQFF.

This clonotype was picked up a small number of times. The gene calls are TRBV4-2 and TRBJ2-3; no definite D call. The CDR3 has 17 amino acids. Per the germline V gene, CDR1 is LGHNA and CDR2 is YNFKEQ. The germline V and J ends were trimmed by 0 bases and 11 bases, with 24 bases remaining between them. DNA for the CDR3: TGTGCCAGCAGCCAAGATTTACTAAACCCAATGGAAGTTAAGCAGTATTTT. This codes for CASSQDLLNPMEVKQYF.

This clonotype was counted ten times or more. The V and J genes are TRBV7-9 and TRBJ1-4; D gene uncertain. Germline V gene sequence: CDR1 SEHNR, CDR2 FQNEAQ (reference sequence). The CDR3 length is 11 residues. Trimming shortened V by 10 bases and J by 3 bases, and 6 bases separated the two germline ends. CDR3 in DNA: TGTGCCACCGTATCTAATGAAAAACTGTTTTTT. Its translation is CATVSNEKLFF. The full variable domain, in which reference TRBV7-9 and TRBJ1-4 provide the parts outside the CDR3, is DTGVSQNPRHKITKRGQNVTFRCDPISEHNRLYWYRQTLGQGPEFLTYFQNEAQLEKSRLLSDRFSAERPKGSFSTLEIQRTEQGDSAMYLCATVSNEKLFFGSGTQLSVL.

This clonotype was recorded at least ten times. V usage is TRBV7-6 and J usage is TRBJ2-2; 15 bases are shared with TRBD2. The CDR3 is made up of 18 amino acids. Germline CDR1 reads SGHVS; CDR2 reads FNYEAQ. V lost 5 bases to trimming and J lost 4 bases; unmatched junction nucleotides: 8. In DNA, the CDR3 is TGTGCCAGCAGCCGGACTAGCGGGGGGGCGCTGGGCACCGGGGAGCTGTTTTTT. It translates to CASSRTSGGALGTGELFF.

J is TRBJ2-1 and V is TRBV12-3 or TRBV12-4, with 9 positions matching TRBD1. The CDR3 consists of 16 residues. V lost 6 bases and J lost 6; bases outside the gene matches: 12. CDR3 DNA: TGTGCCAGCAGCCAACCGCCGGGACAGGGCCGCAATGAGCAGTTCTTC. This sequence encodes CASSQPPGQGRNEQFF.

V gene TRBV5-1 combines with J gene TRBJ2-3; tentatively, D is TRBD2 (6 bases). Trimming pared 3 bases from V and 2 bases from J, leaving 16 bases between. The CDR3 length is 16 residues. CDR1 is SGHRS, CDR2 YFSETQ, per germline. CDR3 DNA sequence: TGCGCCAGCAGCTCCGGGGGAAGGTTCCCCACAGATACGCAGTATTTT. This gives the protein CASSSGGRFPTDTQYF.

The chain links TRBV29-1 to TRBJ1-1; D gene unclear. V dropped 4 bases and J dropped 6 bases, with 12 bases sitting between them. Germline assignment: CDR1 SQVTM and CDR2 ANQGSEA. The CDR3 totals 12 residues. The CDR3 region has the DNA TGCAGCGTTGTCCCCAGCGCCTCTGAAGCTTTCTTT. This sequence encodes CSVVPSASEAFF.